Included here is one T cell receptor (beta chain) sequence, with context. The data are from a study of cytomegalovirus exposure and HLA in healthy donors. This CDR3 is 12 amino acids long. Between the trimmed V and J ends, which lost 1 base and 5 bases, there was a span of 5 bases. CDR1 GTSNPN and CDR2 SVGIG come from the germline V gene (reference sequence). Both 60 Vbeta primers and 13 Jbeta primers went into the PCR. Sequencing was performed with immunoSEQ multiplex PCR; in TCRdb, only in-frame clones are kept and a portion is missing. This table holds approximately 170,000 clones, around 75% found once.

This clonotype originated in a male donor in good health and CMV-seronegative. The source material was PBMCs. This rearrangement joins TRBV30 to TRBJ1-4; weak D call: TRBD1 (5 bases). The CDR3 DNA reads TGTGCCTGGAGTGGGGGCAATGAAAAACTGTTTTTT. Its translation: CAWSGGNEKLFF.